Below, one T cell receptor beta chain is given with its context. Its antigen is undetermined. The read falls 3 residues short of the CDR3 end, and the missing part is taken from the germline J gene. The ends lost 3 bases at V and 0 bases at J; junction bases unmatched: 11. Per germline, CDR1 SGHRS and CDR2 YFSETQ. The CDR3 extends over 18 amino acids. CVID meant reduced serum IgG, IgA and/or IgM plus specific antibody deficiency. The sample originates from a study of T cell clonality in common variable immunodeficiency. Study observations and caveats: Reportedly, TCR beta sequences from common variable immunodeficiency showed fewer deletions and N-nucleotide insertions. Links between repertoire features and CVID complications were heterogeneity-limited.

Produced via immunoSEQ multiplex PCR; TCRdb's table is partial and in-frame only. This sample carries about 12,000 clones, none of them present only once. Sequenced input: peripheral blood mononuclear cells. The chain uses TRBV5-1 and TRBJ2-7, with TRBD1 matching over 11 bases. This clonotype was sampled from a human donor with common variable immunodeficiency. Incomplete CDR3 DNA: TGCGCCAGCAGCTGGACCGGGACAGGGGGGCCATTCTCCTACGAG. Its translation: CASSWTGTGGPFSYE. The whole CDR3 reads CASSWTGTGGPFSYEQYF.